The clone carrying this T cell receptor beta chain was observed a few times. What it binds is unknown. This record comes from a study of tumor-infiltrating lymphocytes in primary liver carcinoma. Overall study: Sample counts of productive TCRbeta reads spanned roughly 3.5 to 7.13 million; these counts were similar across tissue types. Study-wide points: Tumors had a top-250-clone fraction that was significantly higher than blood (p = 0.039).

The CDR3 runs 18 residues. Germline CDR1 reads MNHNY; CDR2 reads SVGAGI (reference sequence). V lost 6 bases to trimming and J lost 3 bases; unmatched junction nucleotides: 13. Out of unsorted whole blood came the blood RNA, and germline DNA was extracted as well. Production of TCR beta cDNA used around 0.45 ug total RNA together with a constant-region primer. Three nested multiplex PCR rounds, a slightly modified ARM-PCR, produced the libraries for TCR beta. Use of TRBV1-TRBV30 forward primers with a C-beta reverse primer characterized the first two PCR rounds, which lasted about 10 cycles each. A single record per CDR3 protein comes from TCRdb applying MiXCR to the multiplex PCR reads. The sample contains hundreds of thousands of distinct CDR3 sequences, around three fifths of which appear only once.

The sequenced sample consisted of peripheral blood. The gene calls are TRBV6-6 and TRBJ2-3; 12 bases are a match to TRBD1. The sequence was obtained from a woman in her 30s with primary liver carcinoma and hepatitis B virus infection. CDR3: CASRQPGQGAPVTDTQYF. The CDR3 DNA reads as TGTGCCAGCAGACAACCGGGACAGGGGGCGCCAGTAACAGATACGCAGTATTTT.